This T cell receptor (beta chain) came from a study of T-cell memory formation after mild COVID-19. Findings and caveats of the study: A subset of responding clones appeared in pre-infection memory, suggesting cross-reactive memory joined. Clones which contracted sat mainly in CM and EM if CD4+, and in EMRA if CD8+.

Germline CDR1 DFQATT, CDR2 SNEGSKA (reference sequence). The V end was cut by 1 base, the J end by 1 base, with 19 bases between. The CDR3 extends over 17 amino acids. The 5'RACE method, run with constant-segment primers, produced TCR alpha and TCR beta cDNA libraries (carrying sample barcodes and UMIs). MiXCR, applied by TCRdb to the 5' RACE reads, yields one record per CDR3 protein. This sample has 300,000 to 350,000 distinct CDR3 sequences, with approximately 19% found just once. A few counts support this clonotype. Antigen specificity is unknown. Input material: PBMCs or a T cell subset sorted from them (not recorded which). This rearrangement joins TRBV20-1 to TRBJ1-1; D might be TRBD1 (5 bases). This receptor was identified in a man younger than 35 who had mild COVID-19 (a few samples of this study predate the infection). Cell type and time point are not known. CDR3 loop: CSARVDSEVLRNTEAFF. The CDR3, as DNA: TGCAGTGCTAGAGTTGACAGTGAGGTGCTACGGAACACTGAAGCTTTCTTT.